Each of the 15 T cell receptor beta chains below was sequenced from the same sample in a study of blood T cells in healthy people across ages. The use of a sample-barcoded 5' primer and a J-beta primer mix characterized a second PCR of roughly 7 to 12 cycles. MiXCR, applied by TCRdb to the 5' RACE reads, yields one record per CDR3 protein. The table shows about 650,000 distinct CDR3 sequences, with approximately 31% occurring only once. Sequencing used blood. These receptors were obtained from a woman aged 80 or over in good health.

The chain recombines TRBV6-2 or TRBV6-3 with TRBJ2-7; the match to TRBD2 covers 10 bases. V lost 7 bases, J lost 3 bases, and 15 bases stayed unmatched. Germline CDR1 is MNHEY and CDR2 is SVGEGT. The CDR3 consists of 17 residues. The CDR3 loop reads CASTPLASGRSSYEQYF. CDR3 DNA: TGTGCCAGCACCCCTCTGGCTAGCGGGAGAAGTAGCTACGAGCAGTACTTC.

This clonotype has a count of ten or more. This chain links TRBV18 with TRBJ2-5; D not resolved. The V gene lost 6 bases and the J gene lost 3 bases, with 11 bases spanning the gap. Germline V gives CDR1 KGHSH, CDR2 LQKENI. The CDR3 covers 13 residues. DNA for the CDR3: TGTGCCAGCTCGATACTAAAGAAAGAGACCCAGTACTTC. Encoded protein: CASSILKKETQYF.

This clonotype showed up many times. This chain connects TRBV7-3 to TRBJ2-7; D is possibly TRBD1 (6 bases). CDR1 and CDR2 (germline): SGHTA, FQGTGA. The CDR3 sequence is 13 residues long. Trimming shortened V by 1 base and J by 5 bases, and 9 bases separated the two germline ends. CDR3 residues: CASSLNQGNEQYF. CDR3 DNA sequence: TGTGCCAGCAGCTTAAATCAGGGGAACGAGCAGTACTTC.

In its sample, this clonotype was seen a few times. A much larger clone differs from this one at a single base, so this may be a read error. The V gene is TRBV30, the J gene TRBJ2-5; 9 bases line up with TRBD2. With 4 bases clipped from V and 11 bases from J, the junction kept 11 bases outside the gene matches. The CDR3 runs 13 residues. Germline assignment: CDR1 GTSNPN and CDR2 SVGIG (reference sequence). The CDR3 DNA reads TGTGCCTGGAACAGCGGGGGGTCCAATGAGCAGTACTTC. Translating gives CAWNSGGSNEQYF.

A word on this clonotype: A read error may be the cause here, since a much bigger clone is one base away. The CDR3 loop reads CASSSGRGLATQYF. The DNA for the CDR3 is TGTGCCAGCAGCTCGGGCCGGGGGTTAGCTACGCAGTATTTT. This chain joins TRBV5-6 and TRBJ2-3, with D perhaps matching TRBD2 (6 bases). The V end was cut by 3 bases, the J end by 8 bases, with 16 bases between. This CDR3 has 14 amino acids. CDR1 is SGHDT, CDR2 YYEEEE, per germline. Drawing the rest from reference TRBV5-6 and TRBJ2-3, the complete variable domain is DAGVTQSPTHLIKTRGQQVTLRCSPKSGHDTVSWYQQALGQGPQFIFQYYEEEERQRGNFPDRFSGHQFPNYSSELNVNALLLGDSALYLCASSSGRGLATQYFGPGTRLTVL.

Concerning this clonotype itself: One end of the junction does not line up with germline, which may come from a read error. The rearrangement uses TRBV11-1 and TRBJ2-3; D perhaps matches TRBD2 (6 bases). CDR3 length: 14 amino acids. The V gene's germline CDR1 is SGHAT and CDR2 FQDESV (reference sequence). CDR3 nucleotide sequence: TGTACCAGCAGCCGGGGGATGGCCACAGATACGCAGTATTTT. Protein product: CTSSRGMATDTQYF. Full variable domain (rest looked up from reference TRBV11-1 and TRBJ2-3): EAEVAQSPRYKITEKSQAVAFWCDPISGHATLYWYRQILGQGPELLVQFQDESVVDDSQLPKDRFSAERLKGVDSTLKIQPAELGDSAMYLCTSSRGMATDTQYFGPGTRLTVL.

This clonotype was seen more than once but under ten times. J is TRBJ1-6 and V is TRBV30; TRBD1 matches 8 bases. The length of the CDR3 is 14 residues. CDR1 is GTSNPN, CDR2 SVGIG, per germline (reference sequence). V lost 2 bases to trimming and J lost 9 bases; unmatched junction nucleotides: 6. The CDR3 nucleotides are TGTGCCTGGAGTCCCCGGGACAGGATTTCACCCCTCCACTTT. It yields the protein CAWSPRDRISPLHF.

This clonotype was seen a handful of times. A much larger clone sits a single nucleotide away, making a read error possible. The chain couples TRBV5-1 to TRBJ2-7, with D perhaps TRBD1 or TRBD2 (5 bases each). The CDR3 extends over 14 amino acids. Germline lookup yields CDR1 SGHRS and CDR2 YFSETQ. Trimming cost V 7 bases and J 7 bases, with 21 bases left between them. The CDR3 DNA is TGCGCCAGCCGCCCGGGACCGATGGGGGATGAGCAGTACTTC. Its protein product is CASRPGPMGDEQYF.

This rearrangement joins TRBV25-1 to TRBJ1-3; the D is unclear. The CDR3 runs 14 residues. The ends were cut back, 6 bases at V and 2 bases at J, with 11 bases in the middle. Germline CDR1 is MGHDK and CDR2 is SYGVNS. The CDR3 bases are TGTGCCAGCAGCCCGGTTTCTACTGGAAACACCATATATTTT. This codes for CASSPVSTGNTIYF.

CDR3 loop: CASSHLLAGGWNEQFF. In DNA, the CDR3 is TGTGCCAGCAGCCACCTTCTAGCGGGGGGGTGGAATGAGCAGTTCTTC. The chain carries TRBV7-9 and TRBJ2-1; TRBD2 matches 12 bases. This CDR3 is 16 amino acids long. Germline CDR1 and CDR2: SEHNR and FQNEAQ (reference sequence). Unmatched junction bases numbered 9, after V lost 5 bases and J lost 7 bases. Variable domain in full (rest from reference TRBV7-9 and TRBJ2-1): DTGVSQNPRHKITKRGQNVTFRCDPISEHNRLYWYRQTLGQGPEFLTYFQNEAQLEKSRLLSDRFSAERPKGSFSTLEIQRTEQGDSAMYLCASSHLLAGGWNEQFFGPGTRLTVL.

The chain combines TRBV6-6 with TRBJ1-5; no reliable D call. This CDR3 has 15 amino acids. Germline V gene data show CDR1 as MNHNY and CDR2 as SVGAGI (reference sequence). The V end lost 5 bases, the J end lost 3 bases, and 14 bases lay between the germline ends. CDR3 sequence reads: CASSQWGEDNQPQHF. The CDR3 bases are TGTGCCAGCAGTCAGTGGGGTGAAGACAATCAGCCCCAGCATTTT.

The CDR3 bases are TGTGCCAGCAGTTACGCCCTGAATCAGCCCCAGCATTTT. Translating it yields CASSYALNQPQHF. The chain couples TRBV6-5 to TRBJ1-5; D is uncertain. The CDR3 is 13 amino acids. The V gene's germline CDR1 is MNHEY and CDR2 SVGAGI. The germline V and J ends were trimmed by 2 bases and 4 bases, with 6 bases remaining between them.

The genes are TRBV7-6 and TRBJ1-1; no reliable D call. V was pared by 5 bases and J by 2 bases, with 9 bases between. The CDR3 has 13 residues. Germline V gene lookup returns CDR1 SGHVS and CDR2 FNYEAQ. CDR3: CASSGRSNTEAFF. DNA of the CDR3: TGTGCCAGCAGCGGTCGAAGTAACACTGAAGCTTTCTTT.

This clonotype was detected many times. This chain joins TRBV7-3 and TRBJ1-2; a weak D match, TRBD1 (6 bases). In germline, CDR1 is SGHTA, CDR2 FQGTGA. The CDR3 spans 15 residues. V was clipped by 5 bases and J by 8 bases, with 21 bases between them. The CDR3 spells CASSPVVGAPGGYTF. In DNA, the CDR3 is TGTGCCAGCAGCCCCGTGGTGGGGGCACCGGGAGGCTACACCTTC.

This clonotype appeared many times. The chain recombines TRBV4-3 with TRBJ2-7; 10 nucleotides match TRBD1. The length of the CDR3 is 15 residues. CDR1 LGHNA and CDR2 YSLEER come from the germline V gene. J gave up 2 bases and V 4 bases, and 5 bases lay outside the gene matches. The CDR3 reads CASSPRTGGPYEQYF. Here the CDR3 DNA reads TGCGCCAGCAGCCCTCGGACAGGGGGACCCTACGAGCAGTACTTC.